Listed below are T cell receptor beta chains from one sample, sequenced in a study of OX40 agonist ivuxolimab in advanced cancers. Sequencing used immunoSEQ multiplex PCR; TCRdb keeps in-frame clones, though not all of them. Of some 77,000 clones in the sample, approximately 94% were seen once. Source: CD4+ or CD8+ T cells sorted from blood, taken in a trial of the OX40 agonist ivuxolimab. The source is an adult with an advanced solid tumor such as melanoma, head and neck, liver or kidney cancer. Each CDR3 is given with its conserved first and last residue. Fields, in order: J gene, D gene, clone size, V gene, CDR3 DNA, CDR3 protein. A D gene is named only where the DNA matches it firmly. Where a row states a size, it is once, few, many or the class of an expanded clone; other rows omit it.

TRBJ1-2 NA NA TRBV7-9 TGTGCCAGCAGCTCCCCCCCCGGGGTGTATGGCTACACCTTC CASSSPPGVYGYTF
TRBJ2-1 TRBD2 NA TRBV4-1 TGCGCCAGCAGCCGGCCGGGGGTAGCGGGAGGGGAGCAGTTCTTC CASSRPGVAGGEQFF
TRBJ1-1 NA few TRBV6-5 TGTGCCAGCAGTAGCCCTTCGGCGAACACTGAAGCTTTCTTT CASSSPSANTEAFF
TRBJ2-7 NA NA TRBV23-1 TGCGCCAGCAGTCAGCCCCGACCGGCGTTTAAGTACGAGCAGTACTTC CASSQPRPAFKYEQYF
TRBJ2-7 NA NA TRBV7-9 TGTGCCAGCAGCAGGTCATGGGAGCAGTACTTC CASSRSWEQYF
TRBJ2-1 NA NA TRBV5-1 TGCGCCAGCAGCTTGGCCGCGACAGGGAGGGGTAATGAGCAGTTCTTC CASSLAATGRGNEQFF
TRBJ2-7 TRBD2 NA TRBV6-5 TGTGCCAGCAGTTCCAGGACTAGCGGGAGTGTTTACGAGCAGTACTTC CASSSRTSGSVYEQYF
TRBJ2-1 TRBD2 NA TRBV7-2 TGTGCCAGCAGCTTAGCGTCGGGAGGGCCAGTTGAGCAGTTCTTC CASSLASGGPVEQFF
TRBJ1-2 NA NA TRBV27 TGTGCCAGCGGGGAGACATCAGTGAGGGGCTACACCTTC CASGETSVRGYTF
TRBJ1-1 NA NA TRBV2 TGTGCCAGCGCGGGACTCCACACTGAAGCTTTCTTT CASAGLHTEAFF
TRBJ2-1 NA NA TRBV5-6 TGTGCCAGCAGCTTGGAAGGCCGGGGGTTTTACTACAATGAGCAGTTCTTC CASSLEGRGFYYNEQFF
TRBJ2-5 TRBD1 NA TRBV28 TGTGCCAGCAGTACTATGGGACAGCAAGAGACCCAGTACTTC CASSTMGQQETQYF
TRBJ2-7 NA NA TRBV2 TGTGCCAGCAGGAAAACAGGGAACACCTACGAGCAGTACTTC CASRKTGNTYEQYF
TRBJ2-3 NA NA TRBV4-1 TGCGCCAGCAGCCCAGCGGGACACCTAAGCACAGATACGCAGTATTTT CASSPAGHLSTDTQYF
TRBJ2-3 TRBD2 NA TRBV2 TGTGCCAGCCGAAGCGTCGGACTAGCGGGAGTCAGGTCGGATACGCAGTATTTT CASRSVGLAGVRSDTQYF
TRBJ2-7 NA NA TRBV2 TGTGCCACCCGAGAGGGTACGTACGAGCAGTACTTC CATREGTYEQYF
TRBJ2-5 NA once TRBV9 TGTGCCAGCAGCGTAGCGGGGAGGGGGGAGACCCAGTACTTC CASSVAGRGETQYF
TRBJ2-1 TRBD2 NA TRBV30 TGTGCCCGGCGGAGGGGACTAGCGGGACTCCCCTCCTACAATGAGCAGTTCTTC CARRRGLAGLPSYNEQFF
TRBJ2-4 TRBD2 once TRBV4-2 TGTGCCAGCAGCCCCCTAGGGCGGGAGGCGGTCATTCAGTACTTC CASSPLGREAVIQYF
TRBJ1-1 NA NA TRBV5-1 TGCGCCAGCAGCCAAACGGGCCGCCTAGCCCATACTGAAGCTTTCTTT CASSQTGRLAHTEAFF
TRBJ2-3 NA NA TRBV28 TGTGCCAGCAAGAAAGTCGGGAATACAGATACGCAGTATTTT CASKKVGNTDTQYF
TRBJ1-6 NA NA TRBV2 TGTGCCAGCAGTGAATGGGGTCCAAATTCACCCCTCCACTTT CASSEWGPNSPLHF
TRBJ2-5 NA NA TRBV7-2 TGTGCCAGCAGCCCAGGGGCCCGGGTGGAGACCCAGTACTTC CASSPGARVETQYF
TRBJ1-2 TRBD1 NA TRBV2 TGTGCCAGCAGTGAAATGGGACAGGGGACTTATGGCTACACCTTC CASSEMGQGTYGYTF
TRBJ1-2 TRBD1 NA TRBV6-1 TGTGCCAGCAGTGAACGGGACAGGCCCCGGGGGGATGGCTACACCTTC CASSERDRPRGDGYTF
TRBJ2-7 NA NA TRBV5-1 TGCGCCAGCAGCTTGGAGGGCTACGAGCAGTACTTC CASSLEGYEQYF